A selection of T cell receptor beta chains follows, all from one sample in a study of OX40 agonist ivuxolimab in advanced cancers. Assay: immunoSEQ multiplex PCR; the TCRdb copy retains only in-frame clones and omits some. The data contain 65,000 to 85,000 clones, 88% of them singletons. Here the sequenced sample was CD4+ or CD8+ T cells sorted from blood, taken in a trial of the OX40 agonist ivuxolimab. The receptor set was obtained from an adult with an advanced solid tumor such as melanoma, head and neck, liver or kidney cancer. Each CDR3 is given with its conserved first and last residue. D genes are given only for firm matches. Not every row has a clone size; where given, it reads once, few, many or a size class.

clone_size,j_call,d_call,v_call,cdr3_nt,cdr3_aa
-,TRBJ2-3,TRBD1,TRBV6-1,TGTGCCAGTGGCATCCCAGGGGGCTGGGGAGATACGCAGTATTTT,CASGIPGGWGDTQYF
-,TRBJ2-7,TRBD1,TRBV6-1,TGTGCCAGCAGCTCCCTCGAGGGGGCTTGGGAGCAGTACTTC,CASSSLEGAWEQYF
-,TRBJ2-3,-,TRBV5-1,TGCGCCAGCAGCTTGGTCCCAGGTCCAGATACGCAGTATTTT,CASSLVPGPDTQYF
-,TRBJ2-3,-,TRBV28,TGTGCCAGCAGTAGACTGGCGGGGAGAACAGATACGCAGTATTTT,CASSRLAGRTDTQYF
-,TRBJ2-7,-,TRBV5-1,TGCGCCAGCAGCGCCTCGGCGTCCTACGAGCAGTACTTC,CASSASASYEQYF
-,TRBJ1-5,TRBD1,TRBV25-1,TGTGCCAGCCGGGACAGGGGGGACAATCAGCCCCAGCATTTT,CASRDRGDNQPQHF
-,TRBJ1-3,TRBD1,TRBV14,TGTGCCAGCAGCCAGCTCGGGACAGCTGGAAACACCATATATTTT,CASSQLGTAGNTIYF
-,TRBJ1-2,-,TRBV6-1,TGTGCCAGCAGTGAAGCGGTGGGCAGGAGGAGTGGCTACACCTTC,CASSEAVGRRSGYTF
-,TRBJ1-1,TRBD1,TRBV5-6,TGTGCCAGCAGCTTGTTGGACAGGGGGACTGAAGCTTTCTTT,CASSLLDRGTEAFF
-,TRBJ1-1,TRBD1,TRBV4-2,TGTGCCAGCAGCCAGGTACAGGGGGAGAACACTGAAGCTTTCTTT,CASSQVQGENTEAFF
once,TRBJ2-1,-,TRBV6-6,TGTGCCAGCAGTTACTCGGGCGGGGCCTCCTACAATGAGCAGTTCTTC,CASSYSGGASYNEQFF
-,TRBJ1-1,-,TRBV18,TGTGCCAGCTCACCACAGGGCATGAACACTGAAGCTTTCTTT,CASSPQGMNTEAFF
-,TRBJ2-7,TRBD1,TRBV5-1,TGCGCCAGCAGCTTGGGAGGGACAGGAATCTACGAGCAGTACTTC,CASSLGGTGIYEQYF
-,TRBJ1-3,-,TRBV28,TGTGCCAGCAGCAAAGTTAGGGACACCATATATTTT,CASSKVRDTIYF
-,TRBJ1-3,TRBD1,TRBV18,TGTGCCAGCTCACGGCAGGGGGCGAGAAACACCATATATTTT,CASSRQGARNTIYF
-,TRBJ1-1,-,TRBV11-2,TGTGCCAGCTTAAATAGAGAGGCCACTGAAGCTTTCTTT,CASLNREATEAFF
-,TRBJ2-1,-,TRBV20-1,TGCAGTGCGCCGTACAATGAGCAGTTCTTC,CSAPYNEQFF
-,TRBJ1-5,TRBD1,TRBV5-8,TGTGCCAGCAGCCCCAGGACAGGGGTTCAGCCCCAGCATTTT,CASSPRTGVQPQHF
-,TRBJ1-2,TRBD1,TRBV5-4,TGTGCCAGCAGCTTGTGGCAGGGGGGAGGCTACACCTTC,CASSLWQGGGYTF
-,TRBJ1-2,-,TRBV5-8,TGTGCCAGCAGCAAACAGCCGGGAGAGGGCTACACCTTC,CASSKQPGEGYTF
-,TRBJ2-1,-,TRBV29-1,TGCAGCGTAGACGGTGGATGGAATGAGCAGTTCTTC,CSVDGGWNEQFF
-,TRBJ2-7,TRBD1,TRBV7-8,TGTGCCAGCAGCCCAAGACAGGGTTCCTACGAGCAGTACTTC,CASSPRQGSYEQYF
-,TRBJ2-5,-,TRBV5-1,TGCGCCAGCAGCTTGGGGTCGGGAGAGACCCAGTACTTC,CASSLGSGETQYF